This T cell receptor (beta chain) comes out of a study of T-cell reconstitution after alpha-beta-depleted transplantation in children. As it was prepared, the TCRbeta library received unique molecular identifiers. MiXCR, run by TCRdb on the PCR reads, gives a single entry per CDR3 protein. Of hundreds of thousands of distinct CDR3 sequences in the sample, around 13% were seen once. Overall study results and limits: Reports say that about two months after transplant, the alpha-beta T cells came out of several hundred graft clones that had expanded. A year post-transplant, T-cell counts and diversity derived mostly from newly produced T cells.

This clonotype was recorded many times. Antigen specificity is unknown. The ends were cut back, 3 bases at V and 1 base at J, with 5 bases in the middle. This CDR3 has 13 amino acids. Germline CDR1 SEHNR, CDR2 FQNEAQ (reference sequence). The receptor was isolated from a girl aged 2 to 9 with congenital amegakaryocytic thrombocytopenia, due to receive a stem cell transplant. The chain couples TRBV7-9 to TRBJ2-3, with D unresolved. The sample was PBMCs, taken before TCRalphabeta/CD19-depleted stem cell transplant. The CDR3 reads CASSFDGTDTQYF. CDR3 sequence (DNA): TGTGCCAGCAGCTTTGACGGCACAGATACGCAGTATTTT.